Given below is one T cell receptor (beta chain) in context. Here immunoSEQ multiplex PCR was the method, and the copy in TCRdb shows in-frame clones only, minus some. The data show tens of thousands of clones, 85% to 95% seen once. This record belongs to a study of T cell changes during pregnancy in multiple sclerosis. Germline V gives CDR1 SNHLY, CDR2 FYNNEI. The CDR3 is 14 residues long. V lost 5 bases and J lost 8; bases outside the gene matches: 11. V is TRBV2 and J is TRBJ1-2; TRBD1 matches at 7 bases. Sequenced: peripheral blood. The TCR originated in a female donor with multiple sclerosis, enrolled in a pregnancy study. In DNA form, the CDR3 reads TGTGCCAGCAGTAAGGACAGGCTCTCGGAAGGCTACACCTTC. This codes for CASSKDRLSEGYTF.